This T cell receptor (beta chain) was sequenced in a study of cytomegalovirus exposure and HLA in healthy donors. In the PCR, 60 Vbeta and 13 Jbeta primers were used. Measured with immunoSEQ multiplex PCR; TCRdb has only the in-frame clones, and not every one. The sample lists around 82,000 clones; 78% were seen once. Trimming removed 8 bases from V and 1 base from J; junction bases left unmatched: 4. Germline V CDR1 and CDR2: MDHEN, SYDVKM. The CDR3 consists of 15 residues. The source is a male donor in good health and CMV-seropositive. The sample consisted of PBMCs. V and J are TRBV28 and TRBJ2-6; 8 nucleotides agree with TRBD1. The CDR3 protein is CASARTGSGANVLTF. CDR3 bases: TGTGCCAGCGCCCGGACAGGGTCTGGGGCCAACGTCCTGACTTTC.